These T cell receptor beta chains were read from a single sample in a study of T-cell reconstitution after alpha-beta-depleted transplantation in children. TCRdb re-called the PCR reads through MiXCR, storing one row per CDR3 protein. The sample consists of about 610,000 distinct CDR3 sequences, approximately 10% of them appearing once. Sequenced material: PBMCs from the stem cell graft donor, taken from the stem cell graft. Receptors originate from a human donor who donated a stem cell graft to a child with acute myeloid leukemia. CDR3s include the opening cysteine and the closing phenylalanine or tryptophan. A D gene is named only where the DNA matches it firmly.

v_gene	d_gene	CDR3aa
TRBV20-1	TRBD1	CSASPATGEGEKLFF
TRBV5-1	NA	CASSLSSSNEQFF
TRBV7-2	TRBD2	CASSLKRETPQYF
TRBV5-1	NA	CASSGSGTLNTGELFF
TRBV6-1	NA	CAVGATAGPYEQYF
TRBV7-7	NA	CASSFSAGSNEQFF
TRBV9	NA	CASSESGVGTDTQYF
TRBV29-1	NA	CSVEGANSRVLPDTQYF
TRBV28	TRBD1	CASSLIGTGKRGVNEKLFF
TRBV7-2	NA	CASSFRGGGSPLHF
TRBV20-1	NA	CSASLAAVPYNEQFF
TRBV6-5	NA	CASSYSPEGVYIQYF
TRBV5-1	TRBD2	CASSYGLAGETQYF
TRBV20-1	NA	CSASLASREQFF
TRBV12-3/TRBV12-4	NA	CASSLQGRGANVLTF
TRBV20-1	NA	CSASSRRNIQYF
TRBV7-2	NA	CASSLFGSRWQETQYF
TRBV11-2	NA	CASSSGNNEQFF
TRBV9	TRBD2	CASSAPVGLAVINEQFF
TRBV3-1	NA	CASSLRGAGEQFF
TRBV6-2/TRBV6-3	NA	CASSPTLYEQYF
TRBV9	TRBD1	CASSPRDREFSKRTQYF